The 18 T cell receptor beta chains below come from one sample, sequenced in a study of Graves' ophthalmopathy and Graves' hyperthyroidism. Amplification from RNA transcripts yielded the TCR beta CDR3 regions. Second-round multiplex PCR came after first-round RT-PCR with HTBI primers. TCRdb used MiXCR to reprocess the multiplex PCR reads, holding one entry per CDR3 protein. The data contain 340,000 or so distinct CDR3 sequences, roughly 15% of them singletons. The sample taken for sequencing was peripheral blood. Receptors originate from an adult man with Graves' ophthalmopathy.

This clonotype has at least ten counts. The chain has TRBV20-1 and TRBJ2-5, with 9 bases identical to TRBD2. From germline, CDR1 is DFQATT and CDR2 SNEGSKA (reference sequence). CDR3 length: 15 residues. Trimming removed 4 bases from V and 5 bases from J; junction bases left unmatched: 11. CDR3 in amino acids: CSATPREGFGETQYF. CDR3 in DNA: TGCAGTGCTACCCCGCGGGAGGGCTTCGGGGAGACCCAGTACTTC.

In its sample, this clonotype was seen many times. The rearrangement joins TRBV12-3 or TRBV12-4 to TRBJ1-1; D is ambiguous. Between the trimmed V and J ends, which lost 8 bases and 1 base, there was a span of 11 bases. This CDR3 is built from 13 residues. The CDR3 protein is CASRPPGNTEAFF. CDR3 in DNA: TGTGCCAGCCGCCCACCAGGGAACACTGAAGCTTTCTTT.

In this sample, this clonotype turned up many times. The chain joins TRBV20-1 to TRBJ2-5; D may be TRBD1 or TRBD2 (5 bases each). The CDR3 consists of 15 residues. Trimming removed 4 bases from V and 1 base from J, with 16 bases in between. Germline-derived CDR1 and CDR2 are DFQATT and SNEGSKA (reference sequence). The CDR3 bases are TGCAGTGCTAATACTCCGGGACGCTCCCAAGAGACCCAGTACTTC. This sequence encodes CSANTPGRSQETQYF.

This clonotype was seen at least ten times. The chain couples TRBV29-1 to TRBJ1-2; D is unresolved. Germline CDR1 is SQVTM and CDR2 is ANQGSEA. The CDR3 totals 12 residues. V was shortened by 4 bases and J by 0 bases, with 6 bases between the two germline ends. The chain's CDR3 is CSVAGANYGYTF. The CDR3, as DNA: TGCAGCGTTGCCGGTGCTAACTATGGCTACACCTTC.

Ten or more counts support this clonotype. The J gene is TRBJ1-5, the V gene TRBV6-2 or TRBV6-3; 10 nucleotides line up with TRBD1. Unmatched junction bases numbered 7, after V lost 6 bases and J lost 2 bases. The CDR3 runs to 16 residues. Germline CDR1 reads MNHEY; CDR2 reads SVGEGT. CDR3 amino acids: CASSWDRGSGNQPQHF. The CDR3 DNA reads TGTGCCAGCAGCTGGGACAGGGGCTCGGGCAATCAGCCCCAGCATTTT.

At least ten counts were recorded for this clonotype. The chain joins TRBV29-1 to TRBJ1-2; 8 bases agree with TRBD1. CDR3 size: 12 residues. CDR1 is SQVTM and CDR2 is ANQGSEA in the germline V gene. The junction had 7 bases not matched to a gene; V was cut back by 6 bases and J by 7 bases. The CDR3 DNA reads as TGCAGCGTGATCAGGGGGCAGGGTGGCTACACCTTC. Translation: CSVIRGQGGYTF.

This clonotype occurred many times. The V gene is TRBV24-1, the J gene TRBJ1-2; D is perhaps TRBD1 (5 bases). The CDR3 loop spans 13 amino acids. Per germline, CDR1 KGHDR and CDR2 SFDVKD. V was clipped by 6 bases and J by 8 bases, with 15 bases between them. CDR3 region: CATSSPLGHGYTF. The DNA of the CDR3 is TGTGCCACCAGTAGTCCGTTGGGGCACGGCTACACCTTC.

This clonotype came up many times. The chain recombines TRBV19 with TRBJ1-2, with no clear D. Trimming pared 3 bases from V and 2 bases from J, leaving 7 bases between. Germline V gene sequence: CDR1 LNHDA, CDR2 SQIVND (reference sequence). The CDR3 loop spans 13 amino acids. CDR3 bases: TGTGCCAGTAGTATCACGATGAACTATGGCTACACCTTC. Amino acids: CASSITMNYGYTF.

This clonotype was recorded many times. The genes are TRBV6-5 and TRBJ1-5; D ambiguous. Trimming stripped 9 bases from V and 2 bases from J, with 8 bases between. The CDR3 has 12 residues. The germline CDR1 and CDR2 sequences are MNHEY and SVGAGI. CDR3 nucleotide sequence: TGTGCCAGTGTCGACGGCAATCAGCCCCAGCATTTT. It translates to CASVDGNQPQHF.

This clonotype occurred many times. The CDR3 nucleotides are TGTGCCAGCAGTACCCCCCGGGGCTATCAGCCCCAGCATTTT. Translated, it gives CASSTPRGYQPQHF. The chain links TRBV6-5 to TRBJ1-5; D might be TRBD1 (5 bases). Trimming took off 5 bases at V and 5 bases at J, with 13 bases between the two ends. CDR1 MNHEY and CDR2 SVGAGI come from the germline V gene. The CDR3 extends over 14 amino acids.

This clonotype was seen ten or more times. This chain uses TRBV29-1 with TRBJ2-7; no clear D. V was shortened by 2 bases and J by 0 bases, with 11 bases between the two germline ends. The CDR3 contains 14 residues. Germline CDR1 reads SQVTM; CDR2 reads ANQGSEA. CDR3: CSVELGRSSYEQYF. Here the CDR3 DNA reads TGCAGCGTTGAATTAGGGCGGAGCTCCTACGAGCAGTACTTC.

The sample holds many counts of this clonotype. The genes are TRBV6-5 and TRBJ1-5; D gene uncertain. Germline CDR1 MNHEY, CDR2 SVGAGI. V lost 0 bases, J lost 1 base, and 7 bases lay in between. The CDR3 sequence is 15 residues long. CDR3 sequence: CASSYSPWSNQPQHF. DNA of the CDR3: TGTGCCAGCAGTTACTCTCCTTGGAGCAATCAGCCCCAGCATTTT.

This clonotype was counted at least ten times. The chain has TRBV5-1 and TRBJ1-1; 7 nucleotides line up with TRBD1. Trimming removed 0 bases from V and 0 bases from J; junction bases left unmatched: 2. Germline assignment: CDR1 SGHRS and CDR2 YFSETQ. The CDR3 is 15 residues long. Here the CDR3 reads CASSLATGMNTEAFF. The DNA for the CDR3 is TGCGCCAGCAGCTTGGCGACAGGGATGAACACTGAAGCTTTCTTT.

This clonotype was recorded many times. The V call is TRBV11-1, the J call TRBJ2-7; 7 nucleotides match TRBD1. CDR3 length equals 15 residues. Germline V gene data show CDR1 as SGHAT and CDR2 as FQDESV (reference sequence). V shed 2 bases, J shed 4 bases, and the junction held 8 bases outside the gene matches. CDR3 sequence (DNA): TGTGCCAGCAGCTTATCCTCGGGACAGATATACGAGCAGTACTTC. Translating it yields CASSLSSGQIYEQYF.

This clonotype was seen more than once but under ten times. The V and J genes are TRBV6-1 and TRBJ2-7; D gene uncertain. The CDR3 is 13 amino acids. V was trimmed by 6 bases and J by 4 bases, leaving 13 bases between them. Per the germline V gene, CDR1 is MNHNS and CDR2 is SASEGT. The CDR3 DNA follows: TGTGCCAGCAGATGGGTAACTGGATACGAGCAGTACTTC. The encoded protein is CASRWVTGYEQYF.

This clonotype appeared many times. The V and J genes are TRBV20-1 and TRBJ1-6; TRBD1 matches 9 bases. Germline CDR1 reads DFQATT; CDR2 reads SNEGSKA (reference sequence). Trimming cost V 5 bases and J 3 bases; bases outside gene matches: 5. The CDR3 runs 15 residues. The CDR3 DNA reads TGCAGTGCTTGGGACAGGGCAAACTATAATTCACCCCTCCACTTT. Its translation is CSAWDRANYNSPLHF.

This clonotype was observed at least ten times. The gene calls are TRBV6-5 and TRBJ1-5; 7 nucleotides align to TRBD1. This CDR3 has 15 residues. CDR1 and CDR2 (germline): MNHEY, SVGAGI. Germline trimming cut 0 bases from V and 6 bases from J; bases unmatched to any gene: 5. CDR3 in DNA: TGTGCCAGCAGTTACTCTAACAGGGGAGGTCAGCCCCAGCATTTT. Amino acids: CASSYSNRGGQPQHF.

The chain carries TRBV7-2 and TRBJ2-7; D is possibly TRBD1 or TRBD2 (6 bases each). The CDR3 is 14 amino acids. CDR1 and CDR2 (germline): SGHTA, FQGNSA. Trimming stripped 3 bases from V and 4 bases from J, with 13 bases between. CDR3 in amino acids: CASSFEGGPYEQYF. The CDR3 DNA is TGTGCCAGCAGCTTCGAGGGGGGCCCTTACGAGCAGTACTTC.